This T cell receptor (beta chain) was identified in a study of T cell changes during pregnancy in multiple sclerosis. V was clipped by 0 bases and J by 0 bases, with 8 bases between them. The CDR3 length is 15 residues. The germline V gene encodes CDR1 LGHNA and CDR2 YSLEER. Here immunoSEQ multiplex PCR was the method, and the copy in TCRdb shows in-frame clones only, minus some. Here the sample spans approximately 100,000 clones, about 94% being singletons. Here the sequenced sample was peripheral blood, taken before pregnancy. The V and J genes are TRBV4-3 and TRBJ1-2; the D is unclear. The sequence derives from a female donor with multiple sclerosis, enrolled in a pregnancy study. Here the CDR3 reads CASSQDRGANYGYTF. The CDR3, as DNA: TGCGCCAGCAGCCAAGATCGCGGTGCTAACTATGGCTACACCTTC.